One sample yielded the 8 T cell receptor beta chains listed below, sequenced in a study of T cell responses to AZD1222 COVID-19 vaccine. Data came from immunoSEQ multiplex PCR; TCRdb stores just in-frame clones and leaves some out. The table records 150,000 or so clones, 75% to 90% of them present only once. The material sequenced was peripheral blood, taken 28 days after the second AZD1222 dose. These receptor sequences come from an adult who received the AZD1222 COVID-19 vaccine.

The chain recombines TRBV5-1 with TRBJ1-6; D call uncertain. In germline, CDR1 is SGHRS, CDR2 YFSETQ. This CDR3 region has 13 residues. V gave up 0 bases and J gave up 7 bases, with 5 bases separating them. This CDR3 reads CASSLGLNSPLHF. In DNA, the CDR3 is TGCGCCAGCAGCTTGGGTTTGAATTCACCCCTCCACTTT.

The sample holds one count of this clone. The V gene is TRBV4-1, the J gene TRBJ2-1; D is tentatively TRBD1 or TRBD2 (6 bases each). V was clipped by 1 base and J by 6 bases, with 13 bases between them. The CDR3 runs 15 residues. The germline CDR1 and CDR2 sequences are MGHRA and YSYEKL. In nucleotides, the CDR3 is TGCGCCAGCAGCCAAGTTTCTAGGGGGGTCAATGAGCAGTTCTTC. Translating it yields CASSQVSRGVNEQFF.

The chain combines TRBV5-4 with TRBJ2-1; either TRBD1 or TRBD2 may fit D (5 bases each). V was shortened by 4 bases and J by 1 base, with 9 bases between the two germline ends. Germline V gene lookup returns CDR1 SGHNT and CDR2 YYREEE (reference sequence). The CDR3 consists of 14 residues. Here the CDR3 reads CASSPGPSYNEQFF. The CDR3 DNA reads TGTGCCAGCAGCCCGGGACCATCCTACAATGAGCAGTTCTTC. Full variable domain (remainder filled in from reference TRBV5-4 and TRBJ2-1): ETGVTQSPTHLIKTRGQQVTLRCSSQSGHNTVSWYQQALGQGPQFIFQYYREEENGRGNFPPRFSGLQFPNYSSELNVNALELDDSALYLCASSPGPSYNEQFFGPGTRLTVL.

J is TRBJ1-1 and V is TRBV9; a weak D match, TRBD1 (6 bases). V was shortened by 0 bases and J by 6 bases, with 18 bases between the two germline ends. The CDR3 runs to 16 residues. The germline V gene has CDR1 SGDLS and CDR2 YYNGEE. Here the CDR3 DNA reads TGTGCCAGCAGCGTAGTACGTAGGACAGATGGCCCTGAAGCTTTCTTT. Translated: CASSVVRRTDGPEAFF.

The chain is built from TRBV27 and TRBJ1-1; the match to TRBD1 covers 10 bases. Germline loops: CDR1 MNHEY, CDR2 SMNVEV (reference sequence). Trimming cost V 8 bases and J 4 bases; bases outside gene matches: 1. The CDR3 loop spans 12 amino acids. The CDR3 protein is CASWTGGTEAFF. The CDR3 nucleotides are TGTGCCAGCTGGACAGGGGGCACTGAAGCTTTCTTT.

V usage is TRBV7-2 and J usage is TRBJ1-2, with 7 bases matching TRBD1. With V trimmed by 3 bases and J by 5 bases, 6 bases remained unmatched. This CDR3 is 14 amino acids long. The germline gives CDR1 SGHTA, CDR2 FQGNSA. The CDR3 coding sequence is TGTGCCAGCAGCTTCGGGGGACAGAGTTATGGCTACACCTTC. Translated: CASSFGGQSYGYTF. Combining the CDR3 with reference TRBV7-2 and TRBJ1-2 gives the whole variable domain GAGVSQSPSNKVTEKGKDVELRCDPISGHTALYWYRQSLGQGLEFLIYFQGNSAPDKSGLPSDRFSAERTGGSVSTLTIQRTQQEDSAVYLCASSFGGQSYGYTFGSGTRLTVV.

This chain connects TRBV21-1 to TRBJ2-1; TRBD1 is the table's D call, not checked against the DNA. TRBV21-1 is flagged as a pseudogene. The length of the CDR3 is 17 residues. The CDR3 bases are TGTGCCAGCAGCAAAGGGGGCCGGGACAGGTTCTACAATGAGCAGTTCTTC. Amino acids: CASSKGGRDRFYNEQFF.

This chain links TRBV19 with TRBJ2-2; D is ambiguous. Trimming took off 6 bases at V and 5 bases at J, with 16 bases between the two ends. Germline values: CDR1 LNHDA, CDR2 SQIVND (reference sequence). The length of the CDR3 is 15 residues. Here the CDR3 DNA reads TGTGCCAGTAGCTATAGAACTTTTAAAACCGGGGAGCTGTTTTTT. Translated: CASSYRTFKTGELFF.